The clone carrying this TCR beta chain came up a few times. MiXCR, run by TCRdb on the 5' RACE reads, gives a single entry per CDR3 protein. Seen here are over 500,000 distinct CDR3 sequences, about 20% observed once, and the top ten hold 0.8% to 1%. The data were obtained in a study of identical twins. The V end lost 2 bases, the J end lost 0 bases, and 9 bases lay between the germline ends. The germline V gene encodes CDR1 SGDLS and CDR2 YYNGEE. There are 14 residues in the CDR3. The sample was also reused in another study, on T cells expressing NK-cell markers.

Sequencing was performed on CD4+ T cells sorted from blood. The chain couples TRBV9 to TRBJ2-7; tentative D call: TRBD1 (6 bases). The receptor was derived from a woman aged 18-35 years in good health. This CDR3 reads CASSVTGSSYEQYF. CDR3 sequence (DNA): TGTGCCAGCAGCGTTACAGGGAGCTCCTACGAGCAGTACTTC.